These 3 T cell receptor beta chains share one sample of origin, sequenced in a study of CD8 T cells in ankylosing spondylitis. General study points: A motif of fewer than ten highly homologous TCR beta variants was seen as apparently characteristic of ankylosing spondylitis blood.

In TCRdb, the 5' RACE reads were re-called with MiXCR into one record per CDR3 protein. The sample shows some 400,000 distinct CDR3 sequences, 20% to 25% of them seen only once. No cognate antigen is known for these TCRs. Input material: blood, either unsorted or a sorted T cell fraction (not recorded which). These TCRs come from a male donor with ankylosing spondylitis.

This clonotype was picked up a small number of times. The chain couples TRBV7-2 to TRBJ1-1, with a possible D match to TRBD1 (5 bases). This CDR3 has 15 residues. CDR1 SGHTA and CDR2 FQGNSA come from the germline V gene. V was trimmed by 0 bases and J by 1 base, leaving 9 bases between them. The CDR3 loop is CASSLAGDTNTEAFF. The CDR3 DNA sequence: TGTGCCAGCAGCTTAGCGGGGGATACGAACACTGAAGCTTTCTTT.

The CDR3 DNA is TGTGCCAGCACAATCCAAGGGGGCTACACCTTC. Its protein is CASTIQGGYTF. The V and J genes are TRBV12-3 or TRBV12-4 and TRBJ1-2; D not resolved. The CDR3 covers 11 residues. Trimming cost V 7 bases and J 8 bases, with 11 bases left between them.

The rearrangement joins TRBV7-9 to TRBJ2-2; no firm D call. This CDR3 is 13 amino acids long. V gave up 7 bases and J gave up 6 bases, with 12 bases separating them. Germline CDR1 and CDR2: SEHNR and FQNEAQ (reference sequence). CDR3 DNA: TGTGCCAGCACCCCCCGTGGTGCCGGGGAGCTGTTTTTT. Protein: CASTPRGAGELFF.